This paragraph covers one TCR beta chain sequence. The antigen is undetermined. This PCR relied on a set of 60 Vbeta primers and 13 Jbeta primers. Only in-frame clones appear in the TCRdb table, and some are missing; sequencing was by immunoSEQ multiplex PCR. This sample's table reports about 130,000 clones. This specimen belongs to a study of cytomegalovirus exposure and HLA in healthy donors. Looked up from germline, CDR1 is SGHRS and CDR2 is YFSETQ. The V end lost 0 bases, the J end lost 2 bases, and 11 bases lay between the germline ends. The CDR3 extends over 15 amino acids. General observations from the study: The HLA-A and HLA-B alleles of most subjects were reportedly predicted accurately from TCR beta sequences. Later analysis identified several of the most significant clusters that appeared linked to common viral pathogens.

Sequenced sample: PBMCs. V gene TRBV5-1 combines with J gene TRBJ1-2, with D perhaps matching TRBD1 (6 bases). The sequence derives from a man between 18 and 35 years old in good health and CMV-seronegative. The CDR3, as DNA: TGCGCCAGCAGCTTGGAAGCGGGACACAACTATGGCTACACCTTC. It encodes CASSLEAGHNYGYTF.